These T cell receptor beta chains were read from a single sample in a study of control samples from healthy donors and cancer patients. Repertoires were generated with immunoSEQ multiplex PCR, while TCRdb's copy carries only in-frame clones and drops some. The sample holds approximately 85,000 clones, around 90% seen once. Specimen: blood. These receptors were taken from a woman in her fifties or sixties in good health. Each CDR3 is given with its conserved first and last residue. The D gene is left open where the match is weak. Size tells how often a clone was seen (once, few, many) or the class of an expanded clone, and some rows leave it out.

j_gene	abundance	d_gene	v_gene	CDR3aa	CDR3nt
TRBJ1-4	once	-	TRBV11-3	CASSKGTATNEKLFF	TGTGCCAGCAGCAAGGGGACCGCAACTAATGAAAAACTGTTTTTT
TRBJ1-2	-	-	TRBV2	CASRPLGGPDYGYTF	TGTGCCAGCAGACCCCTAGGAGGGCCCGACTATGGCTACACCTTC
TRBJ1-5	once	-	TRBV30	CAWSPSGEWQPQHF	TGTGCCTGGAGTCCATCAGGGGAATGGCAGCCCCAGCATTTT
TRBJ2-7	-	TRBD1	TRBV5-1	CASSPTGQGPYEQYF	TGCGCCAGCAGCCCAACGGGACAGGGACCTTACGAGCAGTACTTC
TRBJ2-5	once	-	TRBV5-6	CASRLRLDGTQYF	TGTGCCAGCAGGCTTCGCCTAGACGGGACCCAGTACTTC
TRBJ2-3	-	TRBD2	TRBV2	CASSAGLAMPTDTQYF	TGTGCCAGCAGTGCAGGACTAGCGATGCCCACAGATACGCAGTATTTT
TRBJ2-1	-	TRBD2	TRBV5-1	CASSLVSGGQGEQFF	TGCGCCAGCAGCTTGGTTTCGGGAGGGCAGGGTGAGCAGTTCTTC
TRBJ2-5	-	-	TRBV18	CASSRSGETQYF	TGTGCCAGCTCCCGTTCGGGGGAGACCCAGTACTTC
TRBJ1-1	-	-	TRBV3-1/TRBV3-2	CASSQGGWDTEAFF	TGTGCCAGCAGCCAAGGCGGGTGGGACACTGAAGCTTTCTTT
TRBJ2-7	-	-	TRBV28	CASSRSGSSYEQYF	TGTGCCAGCAGTCGGTCCGGGTCCTCCTACGAGCAGTACTTC
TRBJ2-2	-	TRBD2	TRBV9	CASSAQGLAYTGELFF	TGTGCCAGCAGCGCACAGGGACTAGCCTACACCGGGGAGCTGTTTTTT
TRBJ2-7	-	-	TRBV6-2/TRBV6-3	CASSFTGSYEQYF	TGTGCCAGCAGTTTTACCGGTTCCTACGAGCAGTACTTC
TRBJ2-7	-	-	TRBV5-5	CASSFPGTTLREQYF	TGTGCCAGCAGCTTTCCTGGCACCACCCTTCGTGAGCAGTACTTC
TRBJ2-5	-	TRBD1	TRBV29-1	CSVAWDRGLVTQYF	TGCAGCGTCGCCTGGGACAGGGGGCTGGTGACCCAGTACTTC
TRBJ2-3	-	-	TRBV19	CASSIGDGPRNTQYF	TGTGCCAGTAGTATAGGGGACGGGCCCCGAAATACGCAGTATTTT
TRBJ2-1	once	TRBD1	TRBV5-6	CASSLSRQGSSYNEQFF	TGTGCCAGCAGCTTGTCCCGACAGGGAAGCTCCTACAATGAGCAGTTCTTC
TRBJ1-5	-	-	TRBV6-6	CASRNDRNSNQPQHF	TGTGCCAGCAGAAATGACAGGAATAGCAATCAGCCCCAGCATTTT
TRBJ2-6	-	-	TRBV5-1	CASSPEISGANVLTF	TGCGCCAGCAGCCCAGAGATCTCTGGGGCCAACGTCCTGACTTTC
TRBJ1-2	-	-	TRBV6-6	CASSYSEGGYGYTF	TGTGCCAGCAGTTACAGTGAGGGAGGCTATGGCTACACCTTC
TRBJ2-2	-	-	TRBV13	CASSPGRSLGTGELFF	TGTGCCAGCAGCCCAGGACGTTCCCTCGGCACCGGGGAGCTGTTTTTT
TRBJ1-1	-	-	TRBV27	CASSLGVWAEAFF	TGTGCCAGCAGTTTGGGGGTGTGGGCTGAAGCTTTCTTT
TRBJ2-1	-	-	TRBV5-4	CASSLGADNEQFF	TGTGCCAGCAGCTTGGGGGCCGACAATGAGCAGTTCTTC
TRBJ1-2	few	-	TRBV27	CASSFLQGHGYTF	TGTGCCAGCAGTTTCCTACAGGGACATGGCTACACCTTC
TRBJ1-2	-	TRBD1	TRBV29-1	CSVRPGPGQNYGYTF	TGCAGCGTTCGGCCCGGACCGGGACAGAACTATGGCTACACCTTC
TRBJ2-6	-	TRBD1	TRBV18	CASSPGQGLSGANVLTF	TGTGCCAGCTCACCGGGACAGGGCCTCTCTGGGGCCAACGTCCTGACTTTC
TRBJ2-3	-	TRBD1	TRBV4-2	CASSQARTGGTDTQYF	TGTGCCAGCAGCCAAGCTAGGACAGGGGGCACAGATACGCAGTATTTT
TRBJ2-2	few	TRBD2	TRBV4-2	CASSPIKAGGNTGELFF	TGTGCCAGCAGCCCAATCAAGGCGGGGGGGAACACCGGGGAGCTGTTTTTT
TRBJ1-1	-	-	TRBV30	CALRQEKIEAFF	TGTGCCTTAAGACAGGAGAAAATTGAAGCTTTCTTT
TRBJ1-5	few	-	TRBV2	CASSATLQGYQPQHF	TGTGCCAGCAGTGCCACCCTTCAGGGGTATCAGCCCCAGCATTTT
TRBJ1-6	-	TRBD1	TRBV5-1	CASSLDVRQGNSPLHF	TGCGCCAGCAGCTTGGATGTCCGACAGGGGAATTCACCCCTCCACTTT
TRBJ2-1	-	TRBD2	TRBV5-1	CASSRKTSGSYNEQFF	TGCGCCAGCAGCCGAAAAACTAGCGGCTCCTACAATGAGCAGTTCTTC
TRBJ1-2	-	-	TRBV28	CASSPPPYRGEKGYTF	TGTGCCAGCAGCCCTCCCCCATATCGGGGTGAGAAGGGCTACACCTTC
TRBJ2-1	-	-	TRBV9	CASSVASGKHYNEQFF	TGTGCCAGCAGCGTAGCGTCGGGGAAACACTACAATGAGCAGTTCTTC
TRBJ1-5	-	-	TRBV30	CAWKGGGNQPQHF	TGTGCCTGGAAGGGCGGGGGCAATCAGCCCCAGCATTTT
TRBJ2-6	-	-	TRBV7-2	CASSLVGRSGANVLTF	TGTGCCAGCAGCTTAGTTGGGCGCTCTGGGGCCAACGTCCTGACTTTC
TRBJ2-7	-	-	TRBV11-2	CASSLDRSGVGSYEQYF	TGTGCCAGCAGCTTAGATAGGTCAGGGGTAGGCTCCTACGAGCAGTACTTC
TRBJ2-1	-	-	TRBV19	CASSMPGAQYNEQFF	TGTGCCAGTAGTATGCCGGGGGCGCAGTACAATGAGCAGTTCTTC
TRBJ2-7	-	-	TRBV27	CASSLSGTLMRQYF	TGTGCCAGCAGTTTATCCGGGACGTTGATGCGGCAGTACTTC
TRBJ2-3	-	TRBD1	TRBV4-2	CASSDRGRRKGTDTQYF	TGTGCCAGCAGCGACAGGGGGCGCAGGAAGGGCACAGATACGCAGTATTTT
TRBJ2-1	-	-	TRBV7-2	CASSLGADSYNEQFF	TGTGCCAGCAGCTTAGGAGCGGACTCCTACAATGAGCAGTTCTTC
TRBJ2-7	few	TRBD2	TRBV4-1	CASSHGLAGIASYEQYF	TGCGCCAGCAGCCATGGACTAGCGGGGATCGCCAGCTACGAGCAGTACTTC
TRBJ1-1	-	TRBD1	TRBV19	CASSIDRGVNTEAFF	TGTGCCAGTAGTATCGACAGGGGGGTGAACACTGAAGCTTTCTTT
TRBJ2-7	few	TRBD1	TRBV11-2	CASSSQDRGEQYF	TGTGCCAGCAGCTCGCAAGACAGGGGCGAGCAGTACTTC
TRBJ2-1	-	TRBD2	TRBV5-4	CASSPGLAELYNEQFF	TGTGCCAGCAGCCCTGGACTAGCGGAGCTTTACAATGAGCAGTTCTTC